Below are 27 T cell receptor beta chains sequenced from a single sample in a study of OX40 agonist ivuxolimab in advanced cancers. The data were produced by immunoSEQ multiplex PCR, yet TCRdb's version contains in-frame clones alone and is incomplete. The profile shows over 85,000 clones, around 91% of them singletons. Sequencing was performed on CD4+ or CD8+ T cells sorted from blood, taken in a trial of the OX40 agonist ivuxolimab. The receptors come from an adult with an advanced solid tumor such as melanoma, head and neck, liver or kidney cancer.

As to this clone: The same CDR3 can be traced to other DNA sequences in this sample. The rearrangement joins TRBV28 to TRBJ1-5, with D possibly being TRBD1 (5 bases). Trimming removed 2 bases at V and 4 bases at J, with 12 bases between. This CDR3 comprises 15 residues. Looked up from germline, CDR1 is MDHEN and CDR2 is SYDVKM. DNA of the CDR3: TGTGCCAGCAGTTTACCCGACAGATGGAATCAGCCCCAGCATTTT. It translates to CASSLPDRWNQPQHF.

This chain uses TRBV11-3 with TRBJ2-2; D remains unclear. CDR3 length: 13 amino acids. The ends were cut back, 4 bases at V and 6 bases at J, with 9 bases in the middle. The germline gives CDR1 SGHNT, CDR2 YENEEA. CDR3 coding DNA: TGTGCCAGCAGCTCCCGGGTTGCCGGGGAGCTGTTTTTT. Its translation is CASSSRVAGELFF.

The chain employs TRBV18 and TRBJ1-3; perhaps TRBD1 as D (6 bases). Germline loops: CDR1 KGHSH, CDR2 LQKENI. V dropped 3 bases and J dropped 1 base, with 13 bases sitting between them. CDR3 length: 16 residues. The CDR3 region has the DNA TGTGCCAGCTCACCTAGTCAGGGGATTTCTGGAAACACCATATATTTT. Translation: CASSPSQGISGNTIYF.

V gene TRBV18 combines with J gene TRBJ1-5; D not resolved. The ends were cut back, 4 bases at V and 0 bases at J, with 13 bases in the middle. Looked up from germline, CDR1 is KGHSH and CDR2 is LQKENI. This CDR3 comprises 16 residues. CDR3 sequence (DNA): TGTGCCAGCTCACGCAGCGCAGGCGATAGCAATCAGCCCCAGCATTTT. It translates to CASSRSAGDSNQPQHF.

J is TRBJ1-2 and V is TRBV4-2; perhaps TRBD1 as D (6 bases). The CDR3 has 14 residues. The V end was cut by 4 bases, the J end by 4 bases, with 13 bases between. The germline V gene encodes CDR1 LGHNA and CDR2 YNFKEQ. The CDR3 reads CASSRGQTRYGYTF. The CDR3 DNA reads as TGTGCCAGCAGCCGCGGACAGACCCGCTATGGCTACACCTTC.

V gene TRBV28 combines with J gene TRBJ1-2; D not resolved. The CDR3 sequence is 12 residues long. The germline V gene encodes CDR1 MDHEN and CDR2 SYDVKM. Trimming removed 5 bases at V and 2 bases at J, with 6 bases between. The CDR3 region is CASSPVNYGYTF. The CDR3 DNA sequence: TGTGCCAGCAGTCCAGTGAACTATGGCTACACCTTC.

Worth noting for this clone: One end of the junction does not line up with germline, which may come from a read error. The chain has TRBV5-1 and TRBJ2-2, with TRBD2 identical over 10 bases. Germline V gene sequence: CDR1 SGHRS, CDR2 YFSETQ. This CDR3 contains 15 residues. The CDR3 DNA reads TGCGCCAGCAGCGAGGGACTAGCGAAAACCGGGGAGCTGTTTTTT. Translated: CASSEGLAKTGELFF.

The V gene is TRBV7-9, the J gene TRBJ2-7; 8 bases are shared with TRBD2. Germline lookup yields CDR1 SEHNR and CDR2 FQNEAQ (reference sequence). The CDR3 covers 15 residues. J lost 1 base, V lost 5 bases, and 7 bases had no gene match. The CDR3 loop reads CASSPLAALSYEQYF. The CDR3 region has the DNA TGTGCCAGCAGCCCACTAGCGGCACTTTCCTACGAGCAGTACTTC.

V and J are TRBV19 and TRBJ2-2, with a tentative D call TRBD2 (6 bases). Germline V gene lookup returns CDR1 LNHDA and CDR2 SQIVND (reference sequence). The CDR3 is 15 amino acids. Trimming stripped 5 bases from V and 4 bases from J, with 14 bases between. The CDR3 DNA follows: TGTGCCAGTAGTGCTGAGGTCGGGGGCACCGGGGAGCTGTTTTTT. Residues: CASSAEVGGTGELFF.

CDR3 DNA sequence: TGTGCCACCAGCAGAGGGGGACAGGGGGCCGGCAAAACCTTC. This sequence encodes CATSRGGQGAGKTF. The chain couples TRBV15 to TRBJ1-2, with TRBD1 matching 12 bases. The CDR3 sequence is 14 residues long. V shed 1 base, J shed 14 bases, and the junction held 8 bases outside the gene matches. Germline V gene data show CDR1 as LNHNV and CDR2 as YYDKDF (reference sequence).

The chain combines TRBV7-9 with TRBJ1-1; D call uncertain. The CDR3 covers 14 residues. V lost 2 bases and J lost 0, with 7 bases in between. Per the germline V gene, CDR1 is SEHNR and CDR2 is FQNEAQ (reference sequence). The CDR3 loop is CASSLQQMNTEAFF. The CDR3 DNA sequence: TGTGCCAGCAGCTTACAACAGATGAACACTGAAGCTTTCTTT.

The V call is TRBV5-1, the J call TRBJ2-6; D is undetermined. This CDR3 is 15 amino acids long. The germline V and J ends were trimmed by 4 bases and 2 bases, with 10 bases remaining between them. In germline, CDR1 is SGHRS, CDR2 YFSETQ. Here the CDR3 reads CASSDYSTGANVLTF. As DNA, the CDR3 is TGCGCCAGCAGCGATTACTCTACTGGGGCCAACGTCCTGACTTTC. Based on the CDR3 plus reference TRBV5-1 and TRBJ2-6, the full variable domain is KAGVTQTPRYLIKTRGQQVTLSCSPISGHRSVSWYQQTPGQGLQFLFEYFSETQRNKGNFPGRFSGRQFSNSRSEMNVSTLELGDSALYLCASSDYSTGANVLTFGAGSRLTVL.

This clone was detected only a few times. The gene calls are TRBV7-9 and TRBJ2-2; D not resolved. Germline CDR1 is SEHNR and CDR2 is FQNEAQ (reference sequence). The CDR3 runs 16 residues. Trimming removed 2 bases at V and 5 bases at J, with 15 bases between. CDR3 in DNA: TGTGCCAGCAGCTTAAATCTGCTAGTGAGGACCGGGGAGCTGTTTTTT. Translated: CASSLNLLVRTGELFF.

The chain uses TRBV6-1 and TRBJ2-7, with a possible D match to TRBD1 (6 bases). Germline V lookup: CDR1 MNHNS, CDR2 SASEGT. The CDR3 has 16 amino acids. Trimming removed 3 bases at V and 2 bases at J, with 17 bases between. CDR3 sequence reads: CASSDSGTRVPYEQYF. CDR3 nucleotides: TGTGCCAGCAGTGATTCCGGGACACGGGTCCCCTACGAGCAGTACTTC.

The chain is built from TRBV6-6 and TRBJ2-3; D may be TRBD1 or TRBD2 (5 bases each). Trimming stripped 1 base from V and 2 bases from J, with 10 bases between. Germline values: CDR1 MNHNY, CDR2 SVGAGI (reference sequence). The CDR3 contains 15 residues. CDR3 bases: TGTGCCAGCAGTTACTGGGAAGGGACCACAGATACGCAGTATTTT. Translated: CASSYWEGTTDTQYF.

For the CDR3, the DNA is TGTGCCAGCAGCCCGGGGGTAGCGGGAGGCACAGATACGCAGTATTTT. Protein sequence: CASSPGVAGGTDTQYF. The V and J genes are TRBV7-2 and TRBJ2-3, with 9 bases aligning to TRBD2. With V trimmed by 5 bases and J by 1 base, 7 bases remained unmatched. The CDR3 extends over 16 amino acids. Germline CDR1 is SGHTA and CDR2 is FQGNSA.

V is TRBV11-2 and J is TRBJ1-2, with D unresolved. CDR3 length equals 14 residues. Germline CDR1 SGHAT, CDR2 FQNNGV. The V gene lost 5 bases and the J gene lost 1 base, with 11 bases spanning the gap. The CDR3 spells CASSPDGLNYGYTF. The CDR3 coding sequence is TGTGCCAGCAGCCCGGACGGACTTAACTATGGCTACACCTTC.

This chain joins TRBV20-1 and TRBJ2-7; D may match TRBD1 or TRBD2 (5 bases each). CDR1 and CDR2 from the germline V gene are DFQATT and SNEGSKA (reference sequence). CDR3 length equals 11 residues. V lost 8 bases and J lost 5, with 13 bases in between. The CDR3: CSSSGSHEQYF. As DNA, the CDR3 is TGCAGTTCGTCAGGGAGCCACGAGCAGTACTTC.

The CDR3, as DNA: TGTGCCAGCAGCCCCGGGGGGGCGGGAGAACCAAGGGCCCAGTACTTC. Residues: CASSPGGAGEPRAQYF. V gene TRBV7-2 combines with J gene TRBJ2-5; TRBD2 aligns across 8 bases. The junction had 17 bases not matched to a gene; V was cut back by 5 bases and J by 9 bases. This CDR3 contains 16 residues. CDR1 and CDR2 (germline): SGHTA, FQGNSA.

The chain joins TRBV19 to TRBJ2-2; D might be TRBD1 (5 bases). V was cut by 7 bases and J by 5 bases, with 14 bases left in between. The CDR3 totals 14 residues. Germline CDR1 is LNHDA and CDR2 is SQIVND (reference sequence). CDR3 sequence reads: CASTPRDRTGELFF. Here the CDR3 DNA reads TGTGCCAGTACCCCGCGAGACAGAACCGGGGAGCTGTTTTTT. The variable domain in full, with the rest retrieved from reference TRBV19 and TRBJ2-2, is DGGITQSPKYLFRKEGQNVTLSCEQNLNHDAMYWYRQDPGQGLRLIYYSQIVNDFQKGDIAEGYSVSREKKESFPLTVTSAQKNPTAFYLCASTPRDRTGELFFGEGSRLTVL.

The CDR3 nucleotides read TGTGCCAGCAGCTTAGATGTTGGACAGGGCGCGGATACGCAGTATTTT. This encodes CASSLDVGQGADTQYF. This chain links TRBV7-6 with TRBJ2-3; TRBD1 aligns across 8 bases. The germline V gene encodes CDR1 SGHVS and CDR2 FNYEAQ. V dropped 1 base and J dropped 6; count of bases not matched to a gene: 9. There are 16 residues in the CDR3. Full variable domain (rest looked up from reference TRBV7-6 and TRBJ2-3): GAGVSQSPRYKVTKRGQDVALRCDPISGHVSLYWYRQALGQGPEFLTYFNYEAQQDKSGLPNDRFSAERPEGSISTLTIQRTEQRDSAMYRCASSLDVGQGADTQYFGPGTRLTVL.

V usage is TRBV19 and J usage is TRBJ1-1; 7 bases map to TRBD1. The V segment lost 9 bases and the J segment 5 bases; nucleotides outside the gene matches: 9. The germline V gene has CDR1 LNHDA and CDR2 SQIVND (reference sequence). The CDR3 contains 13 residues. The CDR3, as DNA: TGTGCCAGCATTCGACAGGGAAGGACTGAAGCTTTCTTT. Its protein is CASIRQGRTEAFF.

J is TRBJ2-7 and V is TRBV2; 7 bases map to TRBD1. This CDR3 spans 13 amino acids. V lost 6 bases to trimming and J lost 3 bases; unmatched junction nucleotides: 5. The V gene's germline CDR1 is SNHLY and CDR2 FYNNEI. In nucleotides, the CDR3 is TGTGCCAGCAGAGGAGACAGGGTCTACGAGCAGTACTTC. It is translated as CASRGDRVYEQYF.

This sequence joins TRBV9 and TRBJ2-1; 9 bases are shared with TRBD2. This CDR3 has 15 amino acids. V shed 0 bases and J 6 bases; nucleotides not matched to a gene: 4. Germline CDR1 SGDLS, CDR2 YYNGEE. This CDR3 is CASSVVASGTNEQFF. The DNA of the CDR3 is TGTGCCAGCAGCGTAGTGGCTAGCGGGACCAATGAGCAGTTCTTC.

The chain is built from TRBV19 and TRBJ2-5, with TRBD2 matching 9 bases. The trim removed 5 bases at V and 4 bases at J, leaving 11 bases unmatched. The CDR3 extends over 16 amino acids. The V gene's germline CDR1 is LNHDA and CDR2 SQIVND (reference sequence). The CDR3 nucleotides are TGTGCCAGTAGTTCGCGACTAGCGGAGGAGGGAGAGACCCAGTACTTC. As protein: CASSSRLAEEGETQYF. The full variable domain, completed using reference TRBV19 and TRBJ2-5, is DGGITQSPKYLFRKEGQNVTLSCEQNLNHDAMYWYRQDPGQGLRLIYYSQIVNDFQKGDIAEGYSVSREKKESFPLTVTSAQKNPTAFYLCASSSRLAEEGETQYFGPGTRLLVL.

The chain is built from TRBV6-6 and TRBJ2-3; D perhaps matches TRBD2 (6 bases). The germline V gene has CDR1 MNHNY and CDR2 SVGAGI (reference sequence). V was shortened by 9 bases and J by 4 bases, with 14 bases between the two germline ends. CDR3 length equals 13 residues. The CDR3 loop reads CASRESGPDTQYF. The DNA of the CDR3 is TGTGCCAGTCGGGAGTCAGGGCCAGATACGCAGTATTTT.

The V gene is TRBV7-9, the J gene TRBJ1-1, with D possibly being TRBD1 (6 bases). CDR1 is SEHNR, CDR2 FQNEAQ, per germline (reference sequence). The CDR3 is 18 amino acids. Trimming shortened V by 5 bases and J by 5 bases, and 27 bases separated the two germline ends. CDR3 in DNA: TGTGCCAGCAGCCCCTCCAAGGGAGGGGGGATCGAGAGGACTGAAGCTTTCTTT. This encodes CASSPSKGGGIERTEAFF.